The next 18 T cell receptor beta chains were all read from a single sample in a study of blood T cell repertoires in COVID-19. Repertoires were generated with immunoSEQ multiplex PCR, while TCRdb's copy carries only in-frame clones and drops some. This sample has just over 80,000 clones, with about 89% found just once. Sequenced: PBMCs or T cells enriched from blood (not recorded which). The receptors originated from a woman between 45 and 65 years old with acute COVID-19.

This chain joins TRBV21-1 and TRBJ1-5. TRBV21-1 is recorded as a pseudogene. CDR3 length: 18 amino acids. The CDR3 is CASSTQCRVMPSNQPQHF. Here the CDR3 DNA reads TGTGCCAGCAGCACTCAATGCCGGGTCATGCCGAGCAATCAGCCCCAGCATTTT.

This clone appeared a few times. The chain uses TRBV18 and TRBJ2-7; 9 nucleotides line up with TRBD2. Germline CDR1 is KGHSH and CDR2 is LQKENI. This CDR3 region has 14 residues. The J segment lost 3 bases and the V segment lost 3 bases, leaving 3 bases of the junction unmatched. The CDR3 DNA is TGTGCCAGCTCACCGTCTAGCGGGGTCTACGAGCAGTACTTC. This codes for CASSPSSGVYEQYF.

This chain links TRBV2 with TRBJ1-1; the match to TRBD1 covers 7 bases. In germline, CDR1 is SNHLY, CDR2 FYNNEI. The CDR3 consists of 15 residues. Trimming cost V 7 bases and J 0 bases; bases outside gene matches: 8. CDR3 nucleotide sequence: TGTGCCAGCAACGCACAGGGGAATGTGAACACTGAAGCTTTCTTT. Translated, it gives CASNAQGNVNTEAFF.

The V call is TRBV12-3 or TRBV12-4, the J call TRBJ1-2, with D tentatively TRBD1 (6 bases). The V and J ends lost 5 bases and 4 bases respectively, with 8 bases between them. The CDR3 covers 12 residues. CDR3 sequence: CASSPTGYGYTF. CDR3 in DNA: TGTGCCAGCAGTCCGACAGGCTATGGCTACACCTTC.

This clone was recorded only once. The chain carries TRBV7-5 and TRBJ2-1; the table's D call of TRBD2 was not tested on the DNA. TRBV7-5 is a known pseudogene. The CDR3 runs 13 residues. CDR3 DNA: TGTGTCAGAAGCCTGGACTTCTACAATGAGCAGTTCTTC. This codes for CVRSLDFYNEQFF.

This clone was observed a few times. The chain uses TRBV29-1 and TRBJ1-1; maybe TRBD1 (5 bases). The CDR3 contains 12 residues. Trimming took off 4 bases at V and 5 bases at J, with 11 bases between the two ends. Germline V gene data show CDR1 as SQVTM and CDR2 as ANQGSEA. The CDR3 nucleotides are TGCAGCGTTGTGGGGGGTTTAACTGAAGCTTTCTTT. Amino acids: CSVVGGLTEAFF.

J is TRBJ1-2 and V is TRBV18; D possibly corresponds to TRBD1 (6 bases). This CDR3 comprises 14 residues. Germline V gives CDR1 KGHSH, CDR2 LQKENI. V lost 4 bases and J lost 2, with 11 bases in between. The CDR3 here is CASSLNRENYGYTF. The CDR3, as DNA: TGTGCCAGCTCACTTAACAGGGAGAACTATGGCTACACCTTC.

CDR3 nucleotide sequence: TGTGCCAGCTCACCAGCCCCGAACTTCTCTGGAAACACCATATATTTT. This codes for CASSPAPNFSGNTIYF. This chain uses TRBV18 with TRBJ1-3; D is uncertain. Trimming pared 2 bases from V and 0 bases from J, leaving 11 bases between. The CDR3 runs 16 residues. Germline loops: CDR1 KGHSH, CDR2 LQKENI.

V is TRBV19 and J is TRBJ2-1, with D possibly TRBD1 on 5 matching bases. Germline CDR1 LNHDA, CDR2 SQIVND (reference sequence). The CDR3 covers 16 residues. The V end lost 4 bases, the J end lost 0 bases, and 13 bases lay between the germline ends. CDR3 nucleotides: TGTGCCAGTAGTACCCTTCAGGGAAGCTCCTACAATGAGCAGTTCTTC. This codes for CASSTLQGSSYNEQFF.

J is TRBJ2-5 and V is TRBV11-3; TRBD1 might be the D (7 bases). Trimming cost V 5 bases and J 9 bases, with 19 bases left between them. The CDR3 sequence is 14 residues long. CDR1 SGHNT and CDR2 YENEEA come from the germline V gene. DNA of the CDR3: TGTGCCAGCAGCCAGGGGGGTGGACTCCCGCCCCAGTACTTC. Its translation is CASSQGGGLPPQYF.

The chain employs TRBV7-9 and TRBJ2-3; 7 bases agree with TRBD2. The CDR3 is 15 residues long. The J segment lost 3 bases and the V segment lost 1 base, leaving 4 bases of the junction unmatched. Germline CDR1 is SEHNR and CDR2 is FQNEAQ (reference sequence). CDR3 region: CASSLVQGGTDTQYF. The CDR3, as DNA: TGTGCCAGCAGCTTAGTTCAGGGAGGGACAGATACGCAGTATTTT.

V gene TRBV7-6 combines with J gene TRBJ2-7, with TRBD1 matching over 7 bases. The CDR3 spans 16 residues. V lost 1 base and J lost 3; bases outside the gene matches: 9. Germline CDR1 SGHVS, CDR2 FNYEAQ. The CDR3 loop reads CASSLGLGGTYYEQYF. CDR3 coding DNA: TGTGCCAGCAGCTTAGGGTTAGGGGGCACTTACTACGAGCAGTACTTC.

The gene calls are TRBV4-1 and TRBJ1-2; D not certain. The CDR3 totals 14 residues. Germline CDR1 MGHRA, CDR2 YSYEKL. V lost 0 bases and J 2 bases, leaving 7 bases between the germline ends. The CDR3 DNA sequence: TGCGCCAGCAGCCAAGATGCAGTCAACTATGGCTACACCTTC. Translated: CASSQDAVNYGYTF.

The V gene is TRBV19, the J gene TRBJ2-5; D not certain. CDR1 and CDR2 from the germline V gene are LNHDA and SQIVND (reference sequence). The CDR3 length is 12 residues. Trimming pared 10 bases from V and 5 bases from J, leaving 14 bases between. The CDR3 bases are TGTGCCACCCGGCAGGCTGGGGAGACCCAGTACTTC. It is translated as CATRQAGETQYF.

This clone occurred once. The chain couples TRBV7-9 to TRBJ1-1; TRBD1 agrees at 9 bases. Trimming at V came to 6 bases and at J to 2 bases, leaving 10 bases not matched to a gene. CDR1 SEHNR and CDR2 FQNEAQ come from the germline V gene (reference sequence). The CDR3 contains 16 residues. CDR3 in DNA: TGTGCCAGCAGATCCGAGACAGGGGGACCTAACACTGAAGCTTTCTTT. It is translated as CASRSETGGPNTEAFF.

V gene TRBV6-5 combines with J gene TRBJ1-6; TRBD1 agrees at 7 bases. This CDR3 is built from 15 residues. With 0 bases clipped from V and 10 bases from J, the junction kept 6 bases outside the gene matches. Germline V gene sequence: CDR1 MNHEY, CDR2 SVGAGI. Here the CDR3 reads CASSYSQGYGSPLHF. Here the CDR3 DNA reads TGTGCCAGCAGTTACTCACAGGGGTATGGCTCACCCCTCCACTTT.

The rearrangement joins TRBV27 to TRBJ2-7; 7 positions match TRBD1. V lost 2 bases and J lost 1; bases outside the gene matches: 8. The CDR3 is 16 amino acids. Germline CDR1 is MNHEY and CDR2 is SMNVEV (reference sequence). CDR3 protein: CASSLDLWTGSYEQYF. The CDR3, as DNA: TGTGCCAGCAGTTTAGACCTATGGACAGGATCCTACGAGCAGTACTTC.

The chain combines TRBV5-1 with TRBJ1-1; the match to TRBD1 covers 9 bases. With V trimmed by 1 base and J by 1 base, 8 bases remained unmatched. Germline assignment: CDR1 SGHRS and CDR2 YFSETQ. CDR3 size: 17 residues. CDR3 protein: CASSLRGGTGPNTEAFF. The CDR3 DNA follows: TGCGCCAGCAGCTTGCGCGGAGGGACAGGGCCGAACACTGAAGCTTTCTTT.